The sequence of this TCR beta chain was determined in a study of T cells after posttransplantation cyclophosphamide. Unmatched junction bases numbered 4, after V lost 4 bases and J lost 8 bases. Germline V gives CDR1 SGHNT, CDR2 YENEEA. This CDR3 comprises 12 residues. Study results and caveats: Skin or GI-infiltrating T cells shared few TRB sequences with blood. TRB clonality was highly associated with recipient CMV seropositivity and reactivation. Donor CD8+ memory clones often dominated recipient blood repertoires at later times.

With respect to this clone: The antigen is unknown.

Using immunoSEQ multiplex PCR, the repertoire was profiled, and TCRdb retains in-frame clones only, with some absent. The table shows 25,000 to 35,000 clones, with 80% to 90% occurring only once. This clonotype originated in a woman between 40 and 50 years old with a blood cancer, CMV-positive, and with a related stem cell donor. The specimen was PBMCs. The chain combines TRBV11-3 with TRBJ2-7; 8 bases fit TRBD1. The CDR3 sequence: CASSSNRGKQYF. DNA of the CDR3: TGTGCCAGCAGCTCAAACAGGGGGAAGCAGTACTTC. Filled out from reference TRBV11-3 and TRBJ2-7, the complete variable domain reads EAGVVQSPRYKIIEKKQPVAFWCNPISGHNTLYWYLQNLGQGPELLIRYENEEAVDDSQLPKDRFSAERLKGVDSTLKIQPAELGDSAVYLCASSSNRGKQYFGPGTRLTVT.